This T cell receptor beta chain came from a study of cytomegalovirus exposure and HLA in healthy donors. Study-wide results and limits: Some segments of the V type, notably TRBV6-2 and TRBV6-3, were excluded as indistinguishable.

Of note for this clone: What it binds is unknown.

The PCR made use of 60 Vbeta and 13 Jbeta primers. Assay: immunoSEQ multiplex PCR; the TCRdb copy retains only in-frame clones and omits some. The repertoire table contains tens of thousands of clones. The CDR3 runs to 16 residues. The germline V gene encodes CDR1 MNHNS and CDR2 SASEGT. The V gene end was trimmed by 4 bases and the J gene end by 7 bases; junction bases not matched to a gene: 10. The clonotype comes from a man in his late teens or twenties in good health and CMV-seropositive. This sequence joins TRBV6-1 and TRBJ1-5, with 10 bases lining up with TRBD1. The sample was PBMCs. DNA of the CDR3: TGTGCCAGCAGTGTTTCCAGGGACAGGGGAGGCCAGCCCCAGCATTTT. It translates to CASSVSRDRGGQPQHF.